This record looks at one T cell receptor beta chain sequence and its context. As yet, its antigen is unknown. V shed 4 bases and J 8 bases; nucleotides not matched to a gene: 8. Germline-derived CDR1 and CDR2 are SGHTA and FQGTGA. The CDR3 loop spans 16 amino acids. TCRdb keeps only in-frame clones here, not all; method: immunoSEQ multiplex PCR. Of some 1 million clones listed, around 76% are singletons. The CD4+ fraction was divided into a CD45RA+ naive subset and a CD45RA-negative memory subset. This specimen belongs to a study of shared clonotypes between healthy human individuals. About the study: There were three CD4 naive, three CD4 memory, two CD8 naive and one CD8 memory plates per donor. Findings and limits, study-wide: As a rule, naive subsets had a larger estimated richness than memory subsets. What rarefaction showed was incomplete sorted-subset sequencing despite large depth.

Sequencing was done on a sample of memory CD4+ T cells sorted from blood. Subset reported: CD45RA-negative fraction. V is TRBV7-3 and J is TRBJ2-1; 13 positions match TRBD2. The receptor was isolated from a man younger than 30 in good health. Here the CDR3 DNA reads TGTGCCAGCAGCTCAACCGGGACTAGCGGGGTGCATGAGCAGTTCTTC. Translating it yields CASSSTGTSGVHEQFF.